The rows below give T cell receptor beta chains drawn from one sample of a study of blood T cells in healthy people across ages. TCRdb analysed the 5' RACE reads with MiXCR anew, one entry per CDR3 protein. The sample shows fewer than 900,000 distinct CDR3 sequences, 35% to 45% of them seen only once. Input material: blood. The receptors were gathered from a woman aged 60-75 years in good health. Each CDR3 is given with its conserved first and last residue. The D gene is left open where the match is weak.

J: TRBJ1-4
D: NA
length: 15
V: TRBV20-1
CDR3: CSAGDSAGGGEKLFF

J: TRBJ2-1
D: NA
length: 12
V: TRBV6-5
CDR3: CAAKAQHNEQFF

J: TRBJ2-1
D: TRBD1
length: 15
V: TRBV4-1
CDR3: CASSQGQGAWNEQFF

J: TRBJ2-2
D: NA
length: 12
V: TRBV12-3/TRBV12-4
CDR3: CASSFQRGELFF

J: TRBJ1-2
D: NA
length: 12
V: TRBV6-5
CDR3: CAGHSRHSGYTF

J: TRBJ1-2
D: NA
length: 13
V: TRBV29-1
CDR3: CSVEDSQSYGYTF

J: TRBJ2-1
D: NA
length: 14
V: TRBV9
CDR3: CASSAGQSHNEQFF

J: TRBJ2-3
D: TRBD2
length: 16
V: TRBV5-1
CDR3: CASSSGLAGLTDTQYF

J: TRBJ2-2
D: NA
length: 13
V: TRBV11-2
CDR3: CASSLALTGELFF

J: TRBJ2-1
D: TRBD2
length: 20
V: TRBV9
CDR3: CASSVSGLAGDLSSYNEQFF

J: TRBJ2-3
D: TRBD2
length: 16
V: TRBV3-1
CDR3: CASSPLLAGVADTQYF

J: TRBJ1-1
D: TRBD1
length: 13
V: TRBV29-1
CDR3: CSAEVGQLTEAFF

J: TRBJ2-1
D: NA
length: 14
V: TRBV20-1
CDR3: CSAPDSYSYNEQFF

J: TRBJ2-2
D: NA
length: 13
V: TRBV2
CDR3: CASSEEDTGELFF

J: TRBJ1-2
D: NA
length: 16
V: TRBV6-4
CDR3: CASSDSMAATYYGYTF

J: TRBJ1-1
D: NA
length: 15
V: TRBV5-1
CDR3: CASSPQQGGSTEAFF

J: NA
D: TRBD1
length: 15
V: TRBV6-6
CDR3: CASSTLTGGYETQYF

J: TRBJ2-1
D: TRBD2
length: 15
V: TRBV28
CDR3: CASSPPSGRADEQFF

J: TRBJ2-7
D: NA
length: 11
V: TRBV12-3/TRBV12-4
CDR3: CASSLVDEQYF

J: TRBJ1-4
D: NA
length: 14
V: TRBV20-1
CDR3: CSARGRESGEKLFF

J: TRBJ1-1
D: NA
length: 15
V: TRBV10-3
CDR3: CAIGITGTTGTEAFF

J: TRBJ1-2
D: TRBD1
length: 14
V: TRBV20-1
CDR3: CSLGGTTGGYGYTF

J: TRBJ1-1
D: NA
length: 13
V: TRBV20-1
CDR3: CSARNTRGSEAFF